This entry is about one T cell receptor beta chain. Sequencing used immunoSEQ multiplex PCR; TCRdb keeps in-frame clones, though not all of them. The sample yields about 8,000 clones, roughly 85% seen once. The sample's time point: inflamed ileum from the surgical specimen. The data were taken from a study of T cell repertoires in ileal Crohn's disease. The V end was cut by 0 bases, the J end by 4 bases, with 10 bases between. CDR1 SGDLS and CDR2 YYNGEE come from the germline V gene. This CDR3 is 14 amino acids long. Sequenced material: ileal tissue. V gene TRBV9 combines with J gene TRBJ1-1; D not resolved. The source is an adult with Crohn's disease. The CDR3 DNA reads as TGTGCCAGCAGCGTAGTCCCAAAGAGCACTGAAGCTTTCTTT. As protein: CASSVVPKSTEAFF.